These 15 T cell receptor beta chains originate from one sample sequenced in a study of memory CD4+ T cells and cytomegalovirus serostatus. Single viable CD3+CD4+CD8-CD45RO+ cells were sorted as the memory CD4+ T cells. TCRdb's copy holds only in-frame clones and misses some; the assay was immunoSEQ multiplex PCR. This table holds under 75,000 clones, roughly 80% found once. Sequenced: memory CD4+ T cells from blood. These receptors all stem from an adult in good health and CMV-seronegative. Some clones in this sample may be carry-over from other donors' samples.

V usage is TRBV5-4 and J usage is TRBJ1-2; D is perhaps TRBD1 (6 bases). CDR1 is SGHNT and CDR2 is YYREEE in the germline V gene (reference sequence). The CDR3 has 13 residues. V was pared by 4 bases and J by 3 bases, with 10 bases between. In nucleotides, the CDR3 is TGTGCCAGCAGCCCGACAGGAGACTATGGCTACACCTTC. This codes for CASSPTGDYGYTF.

The chain links TRBV10-3 to TRBJ2-1, with TRBD2 matching over 8 bases. The CDR3 is 15 amino acids. V lost 4 bases and J lost 7; bases outside the gene matches: 9. Germline V gives CDR1 ENHRY, CDR2 SYGVKD. The CDR3 spells CAISVAGGSGNEQFF. CDR3 nucleotide sequence: TGTGCCATCAGTGTGGCGGGGGGCTCCGGGAATGAGCAGTTCTTC.

The chain carries TRBV5-1 and TRBJ2-3; 11 bases fit TRBD2. CDR1 is SGHRS and CDR2 is YFSETQ in the germline V gene. Trimming took 1 base from V and 4 from J; bases not matched to a gene: 5. This CDR3 is 16 amino acids long. The CDR3 coding sequence is TGCGCCAGCAGCTTGATAGGGACTAGCGGACCAGATACGCAGTATTTT. Protein: CASSLIGTSGPDTQYF. Together with reference TRBV5-1 and TRBJ2-3, the CDR3 gives the full variable domain: KAGVTQTPRYLIKTRGQQVTLSCSPISGHRSVSWYQQTPGQGLQFLFEYFSETQRNKGNFPGRFSGRQFSNSRSEMNVSTLELGDSALYLCASSLIGTSGPDTQYFGPGTRLTVL.

The chain employs TRBV11-3 and TRBJ2-1; D possibly corresponds to TRBD2 (6 bases). This CDR3 comprises 15 residues. V lost 5 bases and J lost 7, with 18 bases in between. Per germline, CDR1 SGHNT and CDR2 YENEEA. CDR3 sequence: CASSKTWRGPNEQFF. The DNA for the CDR3 is TGTGCCAGCAGCAAGACATGGCGGGGTCCAAATGAGCAGTTCTTC.

The gene calls are TRBV5-1 and TRBJ1-3, with D perhaps matching TRBD1 (5 bases). Trimming took 2 bases from V and 0 from J, leaving 12 bases between them. Germline V gene sequence: CDR1 SGHRS, CDR2 YFSETQ. The CDR3 has 16 residues. The chain's CDR3 is CASSFGDSSSGNTIYF. For the CDR3, the DNA is TGCGCCAGCAGCTTCGGGGACTCAAGCTCTGGAAACACCATATATTTT.

The chain is built from TRBV21-1 and TRBJ1-1. TRBV21-1 is shown as a pseudogene. The CDR3 length is 14 residues. The CDR3 sequence: CASSPRSPDTEAFF. DNA of the CDR3: TGTGCCAGCAGCCCCCGTTCCCCGGACACTGAAGCTTTCTTT.

J is TRBJ2-1 and V is TRBV7-8; D might be TRBD2 (6 bases). The CDR3 is 14 residues long. Trimming took off 4 bases at V and 4 bases at J, with 11 bases between the two ends. Germline V lookup: CDR1 SGHVS, CDR2 FQNEAQ. CDR3 region: CASSSWRVYNEQFF. In DNA, the CDR3 is TGTGCCAGCAGCTCTTGGAGGGTGTACAATGAGCAGTTCTTC.

Details on this clone: A read error may be the cause here, since a much bigger clone is one base away. The V gene is TRBV27, the J gene TRBJ1-1; 9 bases line up with TRBD1. V was clipped by 8 bases and J by 2 bases; unmatched bases: 9. This CDR3 is built from 15 residues. CDR1 and CDR2 (germline): MNHEY, SMNVEV (reference sequence). The CDR3 is CASGRGTGINTEAFF. CDR3 DNA: TGTGCCAGCGGTAGAGGGACAGGGATAAACACTGAAGCTTTCTTT.

The gene calls are TRBV11-3 and TRBJ2-1; a weak D match, TRBD2 (5 bases). Trimming removed 5 bases at V and 3 bases at J, with 11 bases between. The CDR3 consists of 14 residues. From germline, CDR1 is SGHNT and CDR2 YENEEA. CDR3 loop: CASSLRGNYNEQFF. In nucleotides, the CDR3 is TGTGCCAGCAGCCTCCGGGGAAACTACAATGAGCAGTTCTTC.

For the CDR3, the DNA is TGTGCCAGCGGAGGGAGCTCCTATAATTCACCCCTCCACTTT. Translation gives CASGGSSYNSPLHF. This rearrangement joins TRBV6-1 to TRBJ1-6; D is unresolved. Germline lookup yields CDR1 MNHNS and CDR2 SASEGT. Trimming removed 8 bases at V and 0 bases at J, with 8 bases between. This CDR3 spans 14 amino acids.

This clone came up a few times. The chain joins TRBV30 to TRBJ2-5; TRBD1 agrees at 7 bases. J gave up 0 bases and V 2 bases, and 6 bases lay outside the gene matches. The CDR3 is made up of 15 amino acids. Germline loops: CDR1 GTSNPN, CDR2 SVGIG (reference sequence). The CDR3 DNA reads as TGTGCCTGGAGTCCCGGGACAGCGTACCAAGAGACCCAGTACTTC. It is translated as CAWSPGTAYQETQYF.

This chain joins TRBV2 and TRBJ2-7; possibly TRBD2 for D (6 bases). The CDR3 has 15 residues. Between the trimmed V and J ends, which lost 6 bases and 9 bases, there was a span of 24 bases. The V gene's germline CDR1 is SNHLY and CDR2 FYNNEI. CDR3 nucleotides: TGTGCCAGCAGCCTTCAGGGCGGGGCCCGGCTGGGGCAGTACTTC. This gives the protein CASSLQGGARLGQYF.

This rearrangement joins TRBV6-4 to TRBJ1-4; D is unresolved. Looked up from germline, CDR1 is MRHNA and CDR2 is SNTAGT. The length of the CDR3 is 15 residues. V was cut by 2 bases and J by 0 bases, with 7 bases left in between. The CDR3 loop is CASSDPKPTNEKLFF. The CDR3 DNA is TGTGCCAGCAGTGACCCGAAGCCAACTAATGAAAAACTGTTTTTT.

The rearrangement uses TRBV5-4 and TRBJ2-7; the D gene is possibly TRBD2 (5 bases). V was cut by 4 bases and J by 6 bases, with 14 bases left in between. Germline values: CDR1 SGHNT, CDR2 YYREEE (reference sequence). This CDR3 region has 13 residues. The CDR3 spells CASSPPRRGEQYF. The CDR3 DNA follows: TGTGCCAGCAGCCCGCCCCGCCGGGGCGAGCAGTACTTC.

The rearrangement links TRBV6-5 to TRBJ2-5; weak D call: TRBD1 (6 bases). Trimming removed 4 bases at V and 4 bases at J, with 13 bases between. CDR3 length: 14 residues. In germline, CDR1 is MNHEY, CDR2 SVGAGI. The CDR3 sequence: CASSFQQGRETQYF. The DNA for the CDR3 is TGTGCCAGCAGTTTCCAACAGGGCCGAGAGACCCAGTACTTC.